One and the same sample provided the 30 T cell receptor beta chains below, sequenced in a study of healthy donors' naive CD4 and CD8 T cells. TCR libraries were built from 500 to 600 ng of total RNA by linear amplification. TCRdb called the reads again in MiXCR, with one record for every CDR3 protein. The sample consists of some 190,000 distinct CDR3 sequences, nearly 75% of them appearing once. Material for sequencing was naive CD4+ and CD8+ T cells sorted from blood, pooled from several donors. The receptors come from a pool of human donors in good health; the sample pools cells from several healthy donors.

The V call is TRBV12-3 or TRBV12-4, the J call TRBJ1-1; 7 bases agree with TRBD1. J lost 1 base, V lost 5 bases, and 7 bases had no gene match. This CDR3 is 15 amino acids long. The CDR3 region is CASSPKGTANTEAFF. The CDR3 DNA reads TGTGCCAGCAGTCCGAAGGGGACAGCGAACACTGAAGCTTTCTTT.

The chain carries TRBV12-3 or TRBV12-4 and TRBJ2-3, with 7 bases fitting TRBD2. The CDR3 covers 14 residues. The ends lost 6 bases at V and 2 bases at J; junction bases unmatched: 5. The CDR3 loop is CASRRLAHTDTQYF. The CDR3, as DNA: TGTGCCAGCAGAAGACTAGCCCACACAGATACGCAGTATTTT.

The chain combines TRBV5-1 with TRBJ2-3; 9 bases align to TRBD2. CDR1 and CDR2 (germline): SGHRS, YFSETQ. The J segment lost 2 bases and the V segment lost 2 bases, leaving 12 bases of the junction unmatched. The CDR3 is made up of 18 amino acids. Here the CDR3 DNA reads TGCGCCAGCAGCTTTACAGGGGCGACTAGCGGACACACAGATACGCAGTATTTT. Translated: CASSFTGATSGHTDTQYF.

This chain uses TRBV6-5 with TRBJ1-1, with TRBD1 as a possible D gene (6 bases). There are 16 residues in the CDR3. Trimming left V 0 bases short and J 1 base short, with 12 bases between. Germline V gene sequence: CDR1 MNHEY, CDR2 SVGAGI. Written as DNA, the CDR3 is TGTGCCAGCAGTTACTCCGAACAGGGCCCGAACACTGAAGCTTTCTTT. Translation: CASSYSEQGPNTEAFF.

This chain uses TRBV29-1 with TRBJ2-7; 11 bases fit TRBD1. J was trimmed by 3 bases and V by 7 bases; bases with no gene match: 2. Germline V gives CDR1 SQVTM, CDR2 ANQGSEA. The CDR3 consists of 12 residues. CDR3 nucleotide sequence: TGCAGCGCCGGGACAGGGGGCTACGAGCAGTACTTC. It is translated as CSAGTGGYEQYF.

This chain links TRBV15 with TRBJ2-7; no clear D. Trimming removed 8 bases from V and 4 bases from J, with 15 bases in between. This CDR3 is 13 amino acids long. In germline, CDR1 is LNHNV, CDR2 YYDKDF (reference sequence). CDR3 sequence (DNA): TGTGCCACCCGCTCGCAGGCACTTTACGAGCAGTACTTC. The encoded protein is CATRSQALYEQYF.

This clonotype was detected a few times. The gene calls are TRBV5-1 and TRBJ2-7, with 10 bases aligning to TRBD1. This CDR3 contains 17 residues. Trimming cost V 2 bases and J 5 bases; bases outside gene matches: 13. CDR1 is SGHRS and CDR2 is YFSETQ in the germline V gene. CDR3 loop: CASSFKGPGTGEHEQYF. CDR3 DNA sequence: TGCGCCAGCAGCTTCAAAGGTCCCGGGACAGGGGAACACGAGCAGTACTTC.

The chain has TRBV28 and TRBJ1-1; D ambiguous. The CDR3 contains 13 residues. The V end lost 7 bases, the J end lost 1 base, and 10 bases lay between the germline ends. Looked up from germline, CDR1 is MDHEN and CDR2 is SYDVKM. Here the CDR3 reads CASTLTRNTEAFF. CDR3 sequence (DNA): TGTGCCAGCACCCTGACACGGAACACTGAAGCTTTCTTT.

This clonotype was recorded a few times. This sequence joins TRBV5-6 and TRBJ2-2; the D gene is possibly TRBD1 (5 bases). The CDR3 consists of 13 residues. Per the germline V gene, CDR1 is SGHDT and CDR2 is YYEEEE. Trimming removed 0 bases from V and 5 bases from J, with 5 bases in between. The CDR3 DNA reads TGTGCCAGCAGCTTGGCAGGGACCGGGGAGCTGTTTTTT. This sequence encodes CASSLAGTGELFF.

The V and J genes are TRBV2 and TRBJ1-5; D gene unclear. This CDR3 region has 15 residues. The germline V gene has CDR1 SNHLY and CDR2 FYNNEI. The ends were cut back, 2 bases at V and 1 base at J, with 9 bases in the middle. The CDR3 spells CASSEIGDSNQPQHF. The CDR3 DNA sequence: TGTGCCAGCAGTGAAATTGGTGACAGCAATCAGCCCCAGCATTTT.

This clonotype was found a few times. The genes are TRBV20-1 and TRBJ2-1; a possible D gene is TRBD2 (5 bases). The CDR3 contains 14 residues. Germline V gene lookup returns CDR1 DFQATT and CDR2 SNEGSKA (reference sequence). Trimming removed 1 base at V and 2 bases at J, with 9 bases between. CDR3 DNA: TGCAGTGCTAGAGGGTGGAGGACCTACAATGAGCAGTTCTTC. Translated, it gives CSARGWRTYNEQFF.

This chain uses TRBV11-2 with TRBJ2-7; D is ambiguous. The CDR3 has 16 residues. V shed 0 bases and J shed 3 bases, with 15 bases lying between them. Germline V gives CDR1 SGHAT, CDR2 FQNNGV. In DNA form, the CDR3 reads TGTGCCAGCAGCTTAGATCTATCCGACTTGGGCTACGAGCAGTACTTC. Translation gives CASSLDLSDLGYEQYF.

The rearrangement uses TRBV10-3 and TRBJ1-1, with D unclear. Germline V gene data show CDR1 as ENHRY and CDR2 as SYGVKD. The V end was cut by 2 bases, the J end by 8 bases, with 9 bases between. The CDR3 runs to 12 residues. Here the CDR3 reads CAISEPPVEAFF. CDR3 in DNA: TGTGCCATCAGTGAGCCACCTGTGGAAGCTTTCTTT.

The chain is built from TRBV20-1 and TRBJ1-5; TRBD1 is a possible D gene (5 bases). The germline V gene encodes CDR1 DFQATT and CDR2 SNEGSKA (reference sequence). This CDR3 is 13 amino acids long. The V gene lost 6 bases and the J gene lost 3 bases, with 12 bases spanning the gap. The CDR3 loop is CSAVDSPNQPQHF. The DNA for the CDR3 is TGCAGTGCCGTCGACAGTCCCAATCAGCCCCAGCATTTT.

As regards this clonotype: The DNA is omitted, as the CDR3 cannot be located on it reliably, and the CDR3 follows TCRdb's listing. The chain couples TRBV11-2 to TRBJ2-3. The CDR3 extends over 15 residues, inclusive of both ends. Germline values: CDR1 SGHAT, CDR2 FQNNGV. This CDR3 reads CASPDLGTGTDTQYF.

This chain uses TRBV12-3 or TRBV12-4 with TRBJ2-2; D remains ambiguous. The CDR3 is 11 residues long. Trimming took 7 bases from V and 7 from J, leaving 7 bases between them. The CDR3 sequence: CASNLVGELFF. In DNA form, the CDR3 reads TGTGCCAGCAACCTAGTCGGGGAGCTGTTTTTT.

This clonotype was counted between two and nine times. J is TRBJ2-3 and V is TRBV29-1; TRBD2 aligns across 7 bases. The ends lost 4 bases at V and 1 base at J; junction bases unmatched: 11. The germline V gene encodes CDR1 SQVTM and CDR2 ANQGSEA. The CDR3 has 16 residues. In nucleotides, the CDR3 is TGCAGCGTTGGAGGTACGGAGCGGGAAGGCACAGATACGCAGTATTTT. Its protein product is CSVGGTEREGTDTQYF.

The CDR3 is CASSRGAVEETQYF. The CDR3 DNA reads as TGTGCCAGCAGCCGCGGGGCAGTCGAAGAGACCCAGTACTTC. This sequence joins TRBV4-2 and TRBJ2-5; perhaps TRBD2 as D (6 bases). V was pared by 4 bases and J by 3 bases, with 12 bases between. Germline V gene sequence: CDR1 LGHNA, CDR2 YNFKEQ. This CDR3 has 14 amino acids.

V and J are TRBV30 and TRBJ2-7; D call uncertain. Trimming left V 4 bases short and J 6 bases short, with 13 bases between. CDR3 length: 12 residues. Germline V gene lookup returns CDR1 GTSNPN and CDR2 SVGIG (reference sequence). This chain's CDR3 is CAWTLDRAEQYF. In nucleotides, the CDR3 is TGTGCCTGGACCCTAGATCGGGCCGAGCAGTACTTC.

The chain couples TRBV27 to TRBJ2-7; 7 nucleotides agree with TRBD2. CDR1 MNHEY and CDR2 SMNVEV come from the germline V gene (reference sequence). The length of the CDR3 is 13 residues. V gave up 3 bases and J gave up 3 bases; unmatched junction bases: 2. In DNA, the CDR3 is TGTGCCAGCAGTTTGGGAGGGGACTACGAGCAGTACTTC. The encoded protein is CASSLGGDYEQYF.

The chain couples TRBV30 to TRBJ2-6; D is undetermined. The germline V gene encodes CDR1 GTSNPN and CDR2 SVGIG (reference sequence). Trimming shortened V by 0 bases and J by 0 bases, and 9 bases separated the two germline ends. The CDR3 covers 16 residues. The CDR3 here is CAWSVSRVSGANVLTF. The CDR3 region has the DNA TGTGCCTGGAGTGTAAGCCGAGTCTCTGGGGCCAACGTCCTGACTTTC.

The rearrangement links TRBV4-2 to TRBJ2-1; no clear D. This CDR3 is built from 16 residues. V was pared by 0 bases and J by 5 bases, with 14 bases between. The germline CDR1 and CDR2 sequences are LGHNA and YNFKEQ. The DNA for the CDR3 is TGTGCCAGCAGCCAAGAAGGAGTCGCGAACCACAATGAGCAGTTCTTC. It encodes CASSQEGVANHNEQFF.

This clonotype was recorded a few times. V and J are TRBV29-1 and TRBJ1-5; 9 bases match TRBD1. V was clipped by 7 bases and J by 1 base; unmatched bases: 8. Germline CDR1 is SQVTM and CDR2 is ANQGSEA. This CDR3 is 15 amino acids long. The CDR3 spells CSALTGGGSNQPQHF. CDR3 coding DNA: TGCAGCGCCTTGACAGGGGGAGGAAGCAATCAGCCCCAGCATTTT.

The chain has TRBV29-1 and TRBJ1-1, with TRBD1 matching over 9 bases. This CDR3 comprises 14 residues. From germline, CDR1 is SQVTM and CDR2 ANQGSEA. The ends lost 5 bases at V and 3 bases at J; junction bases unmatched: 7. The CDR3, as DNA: TGCAGCGTTCCGACAGGGGGAAGGGACACTGAAGCTTTCTTT. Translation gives CSVPTGGRDTEAFF.

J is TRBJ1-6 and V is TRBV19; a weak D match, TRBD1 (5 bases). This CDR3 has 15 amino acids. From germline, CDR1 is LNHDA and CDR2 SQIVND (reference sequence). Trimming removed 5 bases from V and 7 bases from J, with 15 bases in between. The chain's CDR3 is CASSRLTGANSPLHF. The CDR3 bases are TGTGCCAGTAGTCGCCTTACAGGAGCAAATTCACCCCTCCACTTT.

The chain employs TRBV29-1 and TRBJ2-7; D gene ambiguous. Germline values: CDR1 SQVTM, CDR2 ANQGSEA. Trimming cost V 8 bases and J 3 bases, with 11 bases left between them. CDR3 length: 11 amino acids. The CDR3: CSLSDDYEQYF. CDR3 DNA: TGCAGCCTCTCAGATGACTACGAGCAGTACTTC.

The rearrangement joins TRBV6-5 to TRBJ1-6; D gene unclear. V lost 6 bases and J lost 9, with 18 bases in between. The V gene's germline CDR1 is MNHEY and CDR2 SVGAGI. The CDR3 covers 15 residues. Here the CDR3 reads CASRLSTIGPSPLHF. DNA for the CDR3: TGTGCCAGCAGATTGTCGACAATAGGCCCTTCACCCCTCCACTTT.

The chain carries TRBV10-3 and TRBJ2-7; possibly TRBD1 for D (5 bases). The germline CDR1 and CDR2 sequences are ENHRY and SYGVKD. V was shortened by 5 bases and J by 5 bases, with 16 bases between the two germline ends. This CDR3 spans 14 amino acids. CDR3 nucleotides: TGTGCCATCAGTAGGGGCGCGGCGGAGAACGAGCAGTACTTC. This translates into CAISRGAAENEQYF.

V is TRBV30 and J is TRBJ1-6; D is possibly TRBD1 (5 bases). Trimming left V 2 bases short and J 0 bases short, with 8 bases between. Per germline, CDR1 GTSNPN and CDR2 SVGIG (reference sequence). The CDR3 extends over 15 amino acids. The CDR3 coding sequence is TGTGCCTGGAGTTCGGGGCTCTCCTATAATTCACCCCTCCACTTT. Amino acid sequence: CAWSSGLSYNSPLHF.

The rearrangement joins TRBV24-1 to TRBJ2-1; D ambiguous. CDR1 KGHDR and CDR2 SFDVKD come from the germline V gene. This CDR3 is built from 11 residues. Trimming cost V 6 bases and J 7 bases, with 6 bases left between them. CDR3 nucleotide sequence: TGTGCCACCAGTTTCCTTAATGAGCAGTTCTTC. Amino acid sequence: CATSFLNEQFF.